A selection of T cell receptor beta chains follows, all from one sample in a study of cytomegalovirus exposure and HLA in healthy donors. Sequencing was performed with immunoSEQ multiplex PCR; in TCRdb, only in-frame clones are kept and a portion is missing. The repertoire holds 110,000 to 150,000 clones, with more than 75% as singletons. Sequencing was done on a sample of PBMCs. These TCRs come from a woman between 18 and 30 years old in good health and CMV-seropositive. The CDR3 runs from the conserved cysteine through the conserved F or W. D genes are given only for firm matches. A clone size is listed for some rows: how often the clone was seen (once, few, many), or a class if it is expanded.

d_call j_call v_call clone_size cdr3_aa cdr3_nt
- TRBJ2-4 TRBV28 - CASGAGMSKNIQYF TGTGCCAGCGGGGCAGGGATGTCCAAAAACATTCAGTACTTC
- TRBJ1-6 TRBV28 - CASKTRAYNSPLHF TGTGCCAGCAAGACGCGGGCCTATAATTCACCCCTCCACTTT
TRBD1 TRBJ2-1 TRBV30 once CAWGGQVRDEQFF TGTGCCTGGGGGGGACAGGTAAGAGATGAGCAGTTCTTC
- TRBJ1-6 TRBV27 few CASSPGQTGNSPLHF TGTGCCAGCAGTCCAGGCCAGACGGGGAATTCACCCCTCCACTTT
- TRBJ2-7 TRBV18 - CASSPIGPGAIYEQYF TGTGCCAGCTCACCTATCGGTCCAGGGGCGATCTACGAGCAGTACTTC
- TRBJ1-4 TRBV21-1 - CASSKPPRDFKNEKLFF TGTGCCAGCAGCAAACCGCCCCGGGATTTTAAAAATGAAAAACTGTTTTTT
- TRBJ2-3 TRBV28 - CASSLPGAADTQYF TGTGCCAGCAGCCTCCCGGGAGCGGCAGATACGCAGTATTTT
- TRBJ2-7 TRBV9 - CASSPRSGTYEQYF TGTGCCAGCAGCCCCCGGTCCGGGACCTACGAGCAGTACTTC
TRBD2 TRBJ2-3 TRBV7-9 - CASSLGAGGADTQYF TGTGCCAGCAGCTTAGGGGCGGGAGGGGCAGATACGCAGTATTTT
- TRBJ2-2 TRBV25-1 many CASRDTNTGELFF TGTGCCAGCCGGGACACTAACACCGGGGAGCTGTTTTTT
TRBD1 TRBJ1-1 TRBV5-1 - CASSLDGQGGTEAFF TGCGCCAGCAGCTTGGATGGGCAGGGGGGAACTGAAGCTTTCTTT
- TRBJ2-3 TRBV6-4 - CASSDSAGSDTQYF TGTGCCAGCAGTGACTCGGCGGGGAGCGATACGCAGTATTTT
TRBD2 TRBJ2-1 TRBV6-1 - CASSEGTSGAFNEQFF TGTGCCAGCAGTGAAGGGACTAGCGGGGCCTTCAATGAGCAGTTCTTC
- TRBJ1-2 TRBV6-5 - CASSSAGTMNGYTF TGTGCCAGCAGTTCGGCGGGGACGATGAATGGCTACACCTTC
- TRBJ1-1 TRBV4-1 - CASSKGRGMNTEAFF TGCGCCAGCAGCAAAGGACGGGGAATGAACACTGAAGCTTTCTTT
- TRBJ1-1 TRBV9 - CASSVTGNTEAFF TGTGCCAGCAGCGTGACGGGAAACACTGAAGCTTTCTTT
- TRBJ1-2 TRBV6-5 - CASSYTGNYGYTF TGTGCCAGCAGTTACACCGGGAACTATGGCTACACCTTC
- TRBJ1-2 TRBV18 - CASSPQDINYGYTF TGTGCCAGCTCACCCCAGGACATCAACTATGGCTACACCTTC
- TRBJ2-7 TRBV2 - CASSGEAREYF TGTGCCAGCAGTGGAGAAGCGAGGGAGTACTTC
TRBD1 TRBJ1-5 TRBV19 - CASSFPGQGNQPQHF TGTGCCAGTAGTTTCCCTGGACAGGGCAATCAGCCCCAGCATTTT
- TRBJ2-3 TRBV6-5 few CATKGGGETDTQYF TGTGCCACCAAGGGGGGGGGAGAGACAGATACGCAGTATTTT
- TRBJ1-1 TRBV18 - CASSFQGSNTEAFF TGTGCCAGCTCATTTCAGGGGTCGAACACTGAAGCTTTCTTT
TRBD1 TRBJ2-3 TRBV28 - CASSLLGQGATDTQYF TGTGCCAGCAGTTTACTAGGACAGGGGGCCACAGATACGCAGTATTTT
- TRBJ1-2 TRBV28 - CASRGRGESGYTF TGTGCCAGCAGGGGCAGGGGCGAGAGTGGCTACACCTTC
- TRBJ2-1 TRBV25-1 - CASSAGQSYNEQFF TGTGCCAGCAGTGCGGGACAATCCTACAATGAGCAGTTCTTC
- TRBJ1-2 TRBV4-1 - CASSQVGGNGYTF TGCGCCAGCAGCCAAGTAGGAGGGAATGGCTACACCTTC
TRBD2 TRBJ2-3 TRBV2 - CASRVTGGADTQYF TGTGCCAGCAGAGTAACGGGGGGGGCAGATACGCAGTATTTT
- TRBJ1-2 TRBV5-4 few CASSLGASYGYTF TGTGCCAGCAGCTTGGGGGCGAGCTATGGCTACACCTTC
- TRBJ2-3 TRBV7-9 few CASSQGGAQNTQYF TGTGCCAGCAGCCAAGGGGGGGCACAGAATACGCAGTATTTT
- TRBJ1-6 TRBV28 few CASSLIVNSPLHF TGTGCCAGCAGTTTAATTGTAAATTCACCCCTCCACTTT
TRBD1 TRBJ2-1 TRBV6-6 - CASTQRGTGRNNEQFF TGTGCCAGCACACAACGCGGGACAGGGAGGAACAATGAGCAGTTCTTC
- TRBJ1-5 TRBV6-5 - CASSYSAGGNQPQHF TGTGCCAGCAGTTACTCCGCAGGTGGCAATCAGCCCCAGCATTTT
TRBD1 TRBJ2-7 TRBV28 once CASSLTGSGQYF TGTGCCAGCAGTCTGACAGGGTCGGGGCAGTACTTC
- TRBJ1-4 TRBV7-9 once CASSPQWTTTNEKLFF TGTGCCAGCAGCCCCCAATGGACAACAACTAATGAAAAACTGTTTTTT
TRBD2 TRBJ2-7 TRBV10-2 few CASSLTSGGTQNYEQYF TGCGCCAGCAGTTTGACTAGCGGGGGGACCCAGAACTACGAGCAGTACTTC
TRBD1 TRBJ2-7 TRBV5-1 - CASSPTGQGVYEQYF TGCGCCAGCAGCCCCACGGGACAGGGTGTTTACGAGCAGTACTTC
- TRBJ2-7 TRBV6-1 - CASSRDLGGEQYF TGTGCCAGCAGCCGGGACCTAGGGGGCGAGCAGTACTTC
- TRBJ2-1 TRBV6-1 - CASTLYNEQFF TGTGCCAGCACCCTCTACAATGAGCAGTTCTTC
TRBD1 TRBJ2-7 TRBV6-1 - CASRRQGSYEQYF TGTGCCAGCAGGAGACAGGGCTCCTACGAGCAGTACTTC
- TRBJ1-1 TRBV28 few CAEAGRGAHLPAFF TGTGCCGAAGCCGGTCGGGGGGCGCACCTCCCAGCTTTCTTT
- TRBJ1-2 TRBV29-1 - CSVEVTSPGYTF TGCAGCGTTGAAGTTACTTCGCCAGGCTACACCTTC
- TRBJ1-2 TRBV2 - CASSGYRVHGYTF TGTGCCAGCAGTGGGTACAGGGTTCATGGCTACACCTTC
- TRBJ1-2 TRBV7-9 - CASSLGRRGVVGYTF TGTGCCAGCAGCTTAGGGCGGAGGGGAGTTGTTGGCTACACCTTC
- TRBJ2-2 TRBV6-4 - CASRQGWKTGELFF TGTGCCAGCCGTCAGGGGTGGAAGACCGGGGAGCTGTTTTTT
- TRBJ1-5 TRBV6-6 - CASKEGGDNQPQHF TGTGCCAGCAAGGAAGGGGGAGACAATCAGCCCCAGCATTTT
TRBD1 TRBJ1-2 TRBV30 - CAWSVKGAYGYTF TGTGCCTGGAGTGTAAAGGGGGCCTATGGCTACACCTTC
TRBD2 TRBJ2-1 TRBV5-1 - CASSLSLLAGGKISYNEQFF TGCGCCAGCAGCTTATCCTTACTAGCGGGGGGAAAGATCTCCTACAATGAGCAGTTCTTC